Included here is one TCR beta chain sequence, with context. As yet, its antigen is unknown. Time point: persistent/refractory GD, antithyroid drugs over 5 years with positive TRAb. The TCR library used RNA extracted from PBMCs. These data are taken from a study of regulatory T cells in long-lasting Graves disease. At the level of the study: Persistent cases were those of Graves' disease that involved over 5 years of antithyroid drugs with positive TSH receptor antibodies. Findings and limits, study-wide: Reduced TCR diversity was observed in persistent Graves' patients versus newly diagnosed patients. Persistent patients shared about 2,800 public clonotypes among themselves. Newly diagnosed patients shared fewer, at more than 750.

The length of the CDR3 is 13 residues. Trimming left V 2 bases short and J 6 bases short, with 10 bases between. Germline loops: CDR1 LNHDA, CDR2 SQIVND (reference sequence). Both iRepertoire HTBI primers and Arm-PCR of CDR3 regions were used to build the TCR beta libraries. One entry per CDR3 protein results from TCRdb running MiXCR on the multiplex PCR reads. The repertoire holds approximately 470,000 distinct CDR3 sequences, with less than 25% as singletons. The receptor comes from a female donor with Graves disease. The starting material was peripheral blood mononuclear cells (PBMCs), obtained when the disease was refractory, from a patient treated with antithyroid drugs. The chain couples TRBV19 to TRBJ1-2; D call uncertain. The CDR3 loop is CASSISEWNGYTF. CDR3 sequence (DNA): TGTGCCAGTAGTATATCGGAATGGAATGGCTACACCTTC.